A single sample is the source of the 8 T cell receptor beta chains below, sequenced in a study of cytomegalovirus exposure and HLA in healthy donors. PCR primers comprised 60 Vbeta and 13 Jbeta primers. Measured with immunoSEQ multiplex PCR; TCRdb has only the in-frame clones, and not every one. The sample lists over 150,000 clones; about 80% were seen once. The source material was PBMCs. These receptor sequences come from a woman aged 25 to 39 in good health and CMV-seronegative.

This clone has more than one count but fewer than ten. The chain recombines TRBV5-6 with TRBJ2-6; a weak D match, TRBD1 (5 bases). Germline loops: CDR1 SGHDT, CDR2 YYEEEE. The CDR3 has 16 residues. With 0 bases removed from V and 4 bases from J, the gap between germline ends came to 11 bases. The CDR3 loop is CASSLVGLIGANVLTF. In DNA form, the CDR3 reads TGTGCCAGCAGCTTGGTGGGGCTTATAGGGGCCAACGTCCTGACTTTC.

The CDR3 DNA reads as TGTGCCATCGGCCAGGCGATCTATAATTCACCCCTCCACTTT. Translated, it gives CAIGQAIYNSPLHF. The genes are TRBV10-3 and TRBJ1-6; D uncertain. Germline loops: CDR1 ENHRY, CDR2 SYGVKD. Between the trimmed V and J ends, which lost 8 bases and 3 bases, there was a span of 11 bases. This CDR3 has 14 residues.

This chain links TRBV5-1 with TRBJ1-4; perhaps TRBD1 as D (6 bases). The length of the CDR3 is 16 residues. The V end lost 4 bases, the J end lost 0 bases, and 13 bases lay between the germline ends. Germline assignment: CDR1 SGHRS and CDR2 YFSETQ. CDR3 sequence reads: CASSLTGTPTNEKLFF. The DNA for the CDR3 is TGCGCCAGCAGCCTAACGGGGACACCAACTAATGAAAAACTGTTTTTT.

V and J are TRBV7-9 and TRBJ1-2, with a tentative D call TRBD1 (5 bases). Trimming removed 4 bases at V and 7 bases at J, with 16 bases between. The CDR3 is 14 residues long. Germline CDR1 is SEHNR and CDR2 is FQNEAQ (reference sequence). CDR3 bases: TGTGCCAGCAGCTCCCACCAGCAGGGAGGTGGCTACACCTTC. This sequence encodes CASSSHQQGGGYTF.

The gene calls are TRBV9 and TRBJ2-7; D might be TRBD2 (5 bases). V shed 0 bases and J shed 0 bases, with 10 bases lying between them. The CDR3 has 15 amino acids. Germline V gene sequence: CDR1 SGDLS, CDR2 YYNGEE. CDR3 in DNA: TGTGCCAGCAGCGTAGGAGGGCTACGCTCCTACGAGCAGTACTTC. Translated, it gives CASSVGGLRSYEQYF.

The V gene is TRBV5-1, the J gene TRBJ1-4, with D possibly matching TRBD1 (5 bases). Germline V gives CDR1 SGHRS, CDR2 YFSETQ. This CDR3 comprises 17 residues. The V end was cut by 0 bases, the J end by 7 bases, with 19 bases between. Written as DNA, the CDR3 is TGCGCCAGCAGCTTGGGGGTCGGAGGCCGGAGGGGTGAAAAACTGTTTTTT. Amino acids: CASSLGVGGRRGEKLFF.

As DNA, the CDR3 is TGCGCCAGCAGCTTGATCAGGGGGTCCAAAAACATTCAGTACTTC. Residues: CASSLIRGSKNIQYF. J is TRBJ2-4 and V is TRBV5-1, with TRBD1 identical over 7 bases. V shed 1 base, J shed 2 bases, and the junction held 3 bases outside the gene matches. Germline CDR1 reads SGHRS; CDR2 reads YFSETQ. The CDR3 sequence is 15 residues long.

The chain's CDR3 is CASSPGHLNHGYTF. The CDR3 nucleotides are TGTGCCAGCAGTCCGGGACACCTAAATCATGGCTACACCTTC. V usage is TRBV11-2 and J usage is TRBJ1-2; TRBD1 is a possible D gene (6 bases). CDR1 and CDR2 from the germline V gene are SGHAT and FQNNGV. This CDR3 has 14 residues. V gave up 6 bases and J gave up 6 bases, with 17 bases separating them.